The 23 T cell receptor beta chains in this list originate from one sample, sequenced in a study of CD8+CD57+ T cells in acquired aplastic anemia. Profiling that covered TCR beta VDJ and CDR3 relied on genomic DNA as its template. MiXCR, run by TCRdb on the reads, gives a single entry per CDR3 protein. The sample yields approximately 260,000 distinct CDR3 sequences, less than 85% seen once. Only patients with CD8+CD57+ cell expansion on flow cytometry were chosen for sequencing. Input material: sorted CD4+, CD8+, or CD8+CD57+ T cells (not recorded which) from PBMCs. These receptor sequences come from a human donor with aplastic anemia.

Remarks on this clonotype: This is likely a read error, given that the CDR3 carries no conserved phenylalanine or tryptophan at its end. It is unclear where the CDR3 begins or ends on the DNA, so no DNA is shown, and the CDR3 is as TCRdb lists it. The rearrangement uses TRBV7-3 and TRBJ2-1; the D call in the table, TRBD1, was not verified against the DNA. A total of 13 residues make up the CDR3, ends included. Germline V gene lookup returns CDR1 SGHTA and CDR2 FQGTGA. The chain's CDR3 is CASSFQRSGERDE.

The rearrangement links TRBV7-8 to TRBJ2-5, with D unresolved. This CDR3 comprises 15 residues. The V gene's germline CDR1 is SGHVS and CDR2 FQNEAQ. V gave up 0 bases and J gave up 14 bases, with 22 bases separating them. This CDR3 is CASSLAEGPDEQYYF. CDR3 nucleotide sequence: TGTGCCAGCAGCTTAGCGGAAGGTCCCGATGAGCAGTATTACTTC.

The gene calls are TRBV7-3 and TRBJ2-5; TRBD1 might be the D (6 bases). Trimming shortened V by 8 bases and J by 14 bases, and 27 bases separated the two germline ends. The V gene's germline CDR1 is SGHTA and CDR2 FQGTGA. CDR3 length: 14 amino acids. The CDR3 DNA sequence: TGTGCCAGCTCAAGACAGGCCAACGCCGTGACACACTACTTC. Protein sequence: CASSRQANAVTHYF.

For this clonotype: No conserved phenylalanine or tryptophan ends this CDR3, so it is likely a read error. Because the CDR3's place on the DNA is in doubt, the DNA is left out and the CDR3 is given as listed by TCRdb. The chain recombines TRBV7-3 with TRBJ1-5. The CDR3 adds up to 13 amino acids, both ends counted. Germline CDR1 reads SGHTA; CDR2 reads FQGTGA. This CDR3 is CASSSGGTWAQPQ.

Remarks on this clonotype: One end of the junction is discordant with germline, which a read error may explain. The chain employs TRBV7-9 and TRBJ2-6, with TRBD2 matching 9 bases. The CDR3 runs to 17 residues. The germline V gene has CDR1 SEHNR and CDR2 FQNEAQ (reference sequence). The CDR3 DNA reads TGTCCCAGCAGCCTTCAAAGAAGCGGGGGGAGCGCCAACGTCCTGACTTTC. Residues: CPSSLQRSGGSANVLTF.

The chain is built from TRBV9 and TRBJ1-1; a possible D gene is TRBD1 (5 bases). Trimming cost V 2 bases and J 2 bases, with 22 bases left between them. The germline gives CDR1 SGDLS, CDR2 YYNGEE. The length of the CDR3 is 18 residues. The CDR3 sequence is CASSVEGYEQGGNTEAFF. The CDR3 DNA is TGTGCCAGCAGCGTTGAGGGATATGAGCAGGGAGGAAACACTGAAGCTTTCTTT. Together with reference TRBV9 and TRBJ1-1, the CDR3 gives the full variable domain: DSGVTQTPKHLITATGQRVTLRCSPRSGDLSVYWYQQSLDQGLQFLIQYYNGEERAKGNILERFSAQQFPDLHSELNLSSLELGDSALYFCASSVEGYEQGGNTEAFFGQGTRLTVV.

The chain has TRBV2 and TRBJ1-3, with D uncertain. CDR1 and CDR2 (germline): SNHLY, FYNNEI. Trimming took 6 bases from V and 2 from J, leaving 8 bases between them. The CDR3 is made up of 13 amino acids. The chain's CDR3 is CASSPPPGNTIYF. CDR3 nucleotides: TGTGCCAGCAGCCCGCCCCCTGGAAACACCATATATTTT.

This clonotype was seen only once. The chain has TRBV2 and TRBJ2-7; 8 nucleotides line up with TRBD2. V was pared by 6 bases and J by 5 bases, with 6 bases of the junction left unmatched. This CDR3 has 13 amino acids. Germline-derived CDR1 and CDR2 are SNHLY and FYNNEI. The CDR3 sequence: CASSNGGADEQYF. CDR3 DNA sequence: TGTGCCAGCAGCAACGGGGGGGCCGACGAGCAGTACTTC.

With regard to this clonotype: A read error is likely, as this CDR3 ends without the conserved phenylalanine or tryptophan. Because the CDR3's place on the DNA is in doubt, the DNA is left out and the CDR3 is given as listed by TCRdb. The chain joins TRBV2 to TRBJ1-1; TRBD1 is taken as the D call from the table, unchecked against the DNA. Germline V lookup: CDR1 SNHLY, CDR2 FYNNEI. The CDR3 spans 15 residues, counting both ends. The CDR3: CASGGGGTATQDFVS.

With regard to this clonotype: One junction end disagrees with the germline gene, perhaps due to a read error. This chain joins TRBV2 and TRBJ2-2; D gene unclear. Germline V gives CDR1 SNHLY, CDR2 FYNNEI. The CDR3 is made up of 12 amino acids. The CDR3 bases are TGTGCCAGCAGCGACGGGCCCACGGAGATGTTTTTT. Protein: CASSDGPTEMFF.

The genes are TRBV12-5 and TRBJ2-3; possibly TRBD1 for D (6 bases). With 8 bases removed from V and 2 bases from J, the gap between germline ends came to 17 bases. The CDR3 is 15 residues long. Germline loops: CDR1 LGHNT, CDR2 FRNRAP. CDR3 protein: CASTSGASFTDTQYF. In DNA form, the CDR3 reads TGTGCTAGTACCTCAGGGGCTAGCTTCACAGATACGCAGTATTTT.

CDR3 residues: CSVDRQGDGNTIYF. CDR3 DNA: TGCAGCGTCGATAGACAGGGCGATGGAAACACCATATATTTT. The chain recombines TRBV29-1 with TRBJ1-3; 7 nucleotides line up with TRBD1. Losses at the gene ends were 6 bases for V and 3 bases for J; bases not matched to a gene: 8. Germline lookup yields CDR1 SQVTM and CDR2 ANQGSEA. This CDR3 has 14 residues. Full variable domain (rest looked up from reference TRBV29-1 and TRBJ1-3): SAVISQKPSRDICQRGTSLTIQCQVDSQVTMMFWYRQQPGQSLTLIATANQGSEATYESGFVIDKFPISRPNLTFSTLTVSNMSPEDSSIYLCSVDRQGDGNTIYFGEGSWLTVV.

This clonotype was seen more than once but under ten times. V usage is TRBV7-7 and J usage is TRBJ2-5, with 14 nucleotides matching TRBD2. Judging by the DNA end, TRBJ2-7 fits better; the J call may be wrong. The germline gives CDR1 SSHAT, CDR2 FNYEAQ (reference sequence). The CDR3 covers 18 residues. The CDR3 bases are TGTGCCAGCAGCTTAGCGCTTCCGGGACTAGCGGGGGCATACGAGCAGTACTTC. Translated, it gives CASSLALPGLAGAYEQYF.

This chain connects TRBV20-1 to TRBJ2-1, with a weak D call TRBD1 (5 bases). V lost 1 base to trimming and J lost 7 bases, with 20 bases between them. Germline assignment: CDR1 DFQATT and CDR2 SNEGSKA (reference sequence). This CDR3 region has 16 residues. This CDR3 is CSARAPGDSSSNEQFF. The CDR3 DNA sequence: TGCAGTGCTAGAGCACCTGGAGACAGTTCGTCGAATGAGCAGTTCTTC.

The chain is built from TRBV7-3 and TRBJ1-3; D unclear. This CDR3 has 16 amino acids. Trimming took off 5 bases at V and 0 bases at J, with 14 bases between the two ends. The germline gives CDR1 SGHTA, CDR2 FQGTGA. CDR3 nucleotides: TGTGCCAGCAGCCCCAGGACCGCTAACTCTGGAAACACCATATATTTT. It specifies CASSPRTANSGNTIYF.

This chain uses TRBV11-2 with TRBJ1-5, with D tentatively TRBD1 (5 bases). CDR3 length: 14 amino acids. Germline CDR1 and CDR2: SGHAT and FQNNGV. V shed 8 bases and J shed 5 bases, with 16 bases lying between them. The CDR3 bases are TGTGCCAGCGGGGACTCGGGCACAGATCAGCCCCAGCATTTT. As protein: CASGDSGTDQPQHF. The whole variable domain, remainder taken from reference TRBV11-2 and TRBJ1-5, is EAGVAQSPRYKIIEKRQSVAFWCNPISGHATLYWYQQILGQGPKLLIQFQNNGVVDDSQLPKDRFSAERLKGVDSTLKIQPAKLEDSAVYLCASGDSGTDQPQHFGDGTRLSIL.

Turning to this clonotype: Compared with germline, one end of the junction differs, possibly owing to a read error. The chain joins TRBV19 to TRBJ1-5; a possible D gene is TRBD1 (5 bases). The CDR3 runs to 15 residues. Per the germline V gene, CDR1 is LNHDA and CDR2 is SQIVND (reference sequence). The CDR3 here is CASSISGGYYKEQLF. The CDR3 DNA reads TGTGCCAGTAGTATATCTGGGGGATACTACAAGGAGCAGCTCTTC.

As to this clonotype: At one of its ends the junction is not consistent with the germline gene, which may arise from a read error. This chain joins TRBV7-8 and TRBJ2-5; 7 bases align to TRBD2. The CDR3 sequence is 14 residues long. CDR1 and CDR2 from the germline V gene are SGHVS and FQNEAQ. Here the CDR3 reads CASSLSGGSETQYF. The CDR3 DNA is TGTGCCAGCAGCTTATCGGGAGGTTCAGAGACGCAGTATTTC.

The rearrangement joins TRBV7-8 to TRBJ1-1, with D uncertain. CDR1 is SGHVS and CDR2 is FQNEAQ in the germline V gene. V gave up 0 bases and J gave up 9 bases, with 17 bases separating them. The CDR3 totals 15 residues. CDR3 nucleotides: TGTGCCAGCAGCTTAGCTCGAGGAGGGAACACGCAAGCTTTCTTT. Protein product: CASSLARGGNTQAFF. Based on the CDR3 plus reference TRBV7-8 and TRBJ1-1, the full variable domain is GAGVSQSPRYKVAKRGQDVALRCDPISGHVSLFWYQQALGQGPEFLTYFQNEAQLDKSGLPSDRFFAERPEGSVSTLKIQRTQQEDSAVYLCASSLARGGNTQAFFGQGTRLTVV.

This clonotype was counted a single time. The CDR3 end shows no conserved phenylalanine or tryptophan, and so a read error is likely. The J gene is TRBJ2-3, the V gene TRBV2; 8 bases agree with TRBD2. The germline CDR1 and CDR2 sequences are SNHLY and FYNNEI. J was trimmed by 6 bases and V by 4 bases; bases with no gene match: 6. The CDR3 totals 14 residues. The CDR3 protein is CASSVAGGPDTQYY. The CDR3 DNA follows: TGTGCCAGCAGTGTGGCGGGAGGCCCCGATACGCAGTATTAT.

This sequence joins TRBV9 and TRBJ2-3, with D possibly called TRBD1 or TRBD2 (6 bases each). The J call is in doubt because the DNA end fits TRBJ2-5 better. The CDR3 sequence is 16 residues long. CDR1 and CDR2 from the germline V gene are SGDLS and YYNGEE. The CDR3 DNA reads TGTGCCAGCAGCGTAGATGACGGGGGCTACAATCAGCCCCAGTACTTC. Translation: CASSVDDGGYNQPQYF.

The chain is built from TRBV9 and TRBJ1-2, with a weak D call TRBD1 (5 bases). CDR1 is SGDLS and CDR2 is YYNGEE in the germline V gene. This CDR3 has 16 amino acids. The V gene lost 4 bases and the J gene lost 5 bases, with 21 bases spanning the gap. CDR3 nucleotides: TGTGCCAGCAGCTTGGGGTGGGACGGGCAGGTATATGGCTACACCTTC. Translation: CASSLGWDGQVYGYTF.

In the case of this clonotype: Because the CDR3 is missing its conserved closing phenylalanine or tryptophan, this is likely a read error. J is TRBJ1-6 and V is TRBV20-1; TRBD1 is a possible D gene (5 bases). The CDR3 runs 17 residues. Trimming shortened V by 5 bases and J by 4 bases, and 21 bases separated the two germline ends. Germline V gene lookup returns CDR1 DFQATT and CDR2 SNEGSKA (reference sequence). The CDR3 coding sequence is TGCAGTGCTCAAATAGTGGGGGGACGCGGGTATAATTCACCCCTCCACCTT. Its protein product is CSAQIVGGRGYNSPLHL.